These 14 T cell receptor beta chains came from one sample sequenced in a study of blood T cell repertoires in COVID-19. TCRdb's copy holds only in-frame clones and misses some; the assay was immunoSEQ multiplex PCR. In the table there are fewer than 200,000 clones, 70% to 90% of which are singletons. The material sequenced was peripheral blood. The receptors were gathered from a man between 45 and 60 years old who had recovered from COVID-19.

In its sample, this clone was seen once. The chain employs TRBV2 and TRBJ2-3; no definite D call. With 1 base removed from V and 7 bases from J, the gap between germline ends came to 12 bases. CDR3 length: 14 residues. Germline V gene lookup returns CDR1 SNHLY and CDR2 FYNNEI. This CDR3 reads CASSEDSRFNTQYF. CDR3 coding DNA: TGTGCCAGCAGTGAAGATAGCAGATTTAATACGCAGTATTTT. The full variable domain, in which reference TRBV2 and TRBJ2-3 provide the parts outside the CDR3, is EPEVTQTPSHQVTQMGQEVILRCVPISNHLYFYWYRQILGQKVEFLVSFYNNEISEKSEIFDDQFSVERPDGSNFTLKIRSTKLEDSAMYFCASSEDSRFNTQYFGPGTRLTVL.

The V and J genes are TRBV6-1 and TRBJ1-2; TRBD1 is a possible D gene (6 bases). This CDR3 is built from 15 residues. Trimming took 1 base from V and 4 from J, leaving 13 bases between them. Germline-derived CDR1 and CDR2 are MNHNS and SASEGT. This CDR3 is CASSEGLRGGYGYTF. CDR3 DNA sequence: TGTGCCAGCAGTGAAGGTCTCAGGGGCGGCTATGGCTACACCTTC.

This clone was seen only a few times. Other DNA sequences in the sample encode the same CDR3. The chain recombines TRBV19 with TRBJ2-3; TRBD2 might be the D (6 bases). The CDR3 runs 14 residues. Trimming pared 6 bases from V and 1 base from J, leaving 11 bases between. The germline CDR1 and CDR2 sequences are LNHDA and SQIVND (reference sequence). In DNA form, the CDR3 reads TGTGCCAGTAGCTCTCGGAGGGGCACAGATACGCAGTATTTT. Encoded protein: CASSSRRGTDTQYF.

The V call is TRBV7-3, the J call TRBJ2-1, with 7 nucleotides matching TRBD2. This CDR3 is 16 amino acids long. CDR1 SGHTA and CDR2 FQGTGA come from the germline V gene. Trimming took 5 bases from V and 0 from J; bases not matched to a gene: 7. The CDR3 loop is CASSPGGAVSYNEQFF. CDR3 coding DNA: TGTGCCAGCAGCCCGGGGGGAGCGGTCTCCTACAATGAGCAGTTCTTC.

The chain joins TRBV11-3 to TRBJ2-7; D is unresolved. There are 14 residues in the CDR3. Germline V gene sequence: CDR1 SGHNT, CDR2 YENEEA. Trimming removed 4 bases from V and 3 bases from J, with 13 bases in between. CDR3 sequence: CASSCGEEFYEQYF. The CDR3 DNA sequence: TGTGCCAGCAGCTGCGGCGAGGAGTTCTACGAGCAGTACTTC.

The V and J genes are TRBV6-5 and TRBJ2-2, with TRBD1 matching 9 bases. With 7 bases clipped from V and 4 bases from J, the junction kept 4 bases outside the gene matches. The CDR3 length is 14 residues. Germline lookup yields CDR1 MNHEY and CDR2 SVGAGI. CDR3 amino acids: CASNRDRATGELFF. The CDR3, as DNA: TGTGCCAGCAACCGGGACAGGGCCACCGGGGAGCTGTTTTTT.

This sequence joins TRBV6-5 and TRBJ2-5; 10 positions match TRBD1. Germline loops: CDR1 MNHEY, CDR2 SVGAGI. Trimming cost V 5 bases and J 1 base; bases outside gene matches: 4. The CDR3 covers 15 residues. CDR3 nucleotides: TGTGCCAGCAGTATTCGACAGGGGGCCCAAGAGACCCAGTACTTC. Amino acid sequence: CASSIRQGAQETQYF.

In this sample, this clone turned up once. The chain employs TRBV24-1 and TRBJ1-3; D not resolved. This CDR3 is 16 amino acids long. In germline, CDR1 is KGHDR, CDR2 SFDVKD. The ends were cut back, 2 bases at V and 0 bases at J, with 10 bases in the middle. CDR3 nucleotide sequence: TGTGCCACCAGTGATTCTAGCACTAGCTCTGGAAACACCATATATTTT. Protein: CATSDSSTSSGNTIYF.

The J gene is TRBJ2-3, the V gene TRBV9; TRBD2 agrees at 12 bases. Germline V gene sequence: CDR1 SGDLS, CDR2 YYNGEE. Losses at the gene ends were 4 bases for V and 2 bases for J; bases not matched to a gene: 5. This CDR3 spans 16 amino acids. The CDR3 DNA is TGTGCCAGCAGCTTCGGACTAGCGGGGTTCACAGATACGCAGTATTTT. Amino acids: CASSFGLAGFTDTQYF.

The chain couples TRBV11-2 to TRBJ2-3, with unresolved D. V lost 4 bases and J lost 1, with 15 bases in between. From germline, CDR1 is SGHAT and CDR2 FQNNGV. The CDR3 is 16 residues long. Written as DNA, the CDR3 is TGTGCCAGCAGCTCCCTGAAGTCGAGCGGCACAGATACGCAGTATTTT. It encodes CASSSLKSSGTDTQYF. The whole variable domain, remainder taken from reference TRBV11-2 and TRBJ2-3, is EAGVAQSPRYKIIEKRQSVAFWCNPISGHATLYWYQQILGQGPKLLIQFQNNGVVDDSQLPKDRFSAERLKGVDSTLKIQPAKLEDSAVYLCASSSLKSSGTDTQYFGPGTRLTVL.

The gene calls are TRBV11-2 and TRBJ2-3, with D perhaps TRBD2 (7 bases). The CDR3 runs to 14 residues. V lost 5 bases and J 3 bases, leaving 12 bases between the germline ends. Germline lookup yields CDR1 SGHAT and CDR2 FQNNGV. CDR3 sequence reads: CASSKGGGTDTQYF. DNA for the CDR3: TGTGCCAGCAGCAAAGGGGGGGGGACAGATACGCAGTATTTT.

The chain employs TRBV7-7 and TRBJ2-7; possibly TRBD1 for D (6 bases). V was cut by 5 bases and J by 1 base, with 9 bases left in between. The CDR3 consists of 13 residues. Germline V gives CDR1 SSHAT, CDR2 FNYEAQ (reference sequence). For the CDR3, the DNA is TGTGCCAGCAGCCTGGACAGTTCCTACGAGCAGTACTTC. Protein product: CASSLDSSYEQYF.

The V call is TRBV4-3, the J call TRBJ1-5; perhaps TRBD1 as D (5 bases). Trimming cost V 2 bases and J 6 bases, with 11 bases left between them. The CDR3 extends over 14 amino acids. CDR1 and CDR2 (germline): LGHNA, YSLEER. The DNA for the CDR3 is TGCGCCAGCAGCCAACGGCGGGGCGGTCAGCCCCAGCATTTT. Its translation: CASSQRRGGQPQHF.

Written as DNA, the CDR3 is TGTGCCAGCAGCCAAGACCGGGGGATCTACAATGAGCAGTTCTTC. Translation gives CASSQDRGIYNEQFF. This chain uses TRBV4-2 with TRBJ2-1; perhaps TRBD2 as D (6 bases). V shed 0 bases and J shed 3 bases, with 9 bases lying between them. This CDR3 is 15 amino acids long. CDR1 is LGHNA and CDR2 is YNFKEQ in the germline V gene.